Listed here are 10 T cell receptor beta chains from one sample, sequenced in a study of blood T cells in healthy people across ages. Through a sample-barcoded 5' primer and a J-beta primer mix, a second PCR was run for about 6 to 11 cycles. TCRdb fed the 5' RACE reads into MiXCR, producing one record per CDR3 protein. The data hold 800,000 or so distinct CDR3 sequences, with 25% observed a single time. The sample also formed part of further work on T cells of mothers and their children.

The material sequenced was blood. Source of these receptors: a boy aged 5-17 years in good health.

This chain links TRBV19 with TRBJ1-2, with 7 bases fitting TRBD1. Germline V gene lookup returns CDR1 LNHDA and CDR2 SQIVND (reference sequence). The J segment lost 4 bases and the V segment lost 1 base, leaving 3 bases of the junction unmatched. The CDR3 is 14 residues long. DNA for the CDR3: TGTGCCAGTAGTATAGGACAGGGTGCCTATGGCTACACCTTC. Its protein is CASSIGQGAYGYTF.

This chain connects TRBV6-6 to TRBJ2-4; a possible D gene is TRBD1 (6 bases). V was cut by 0 bases and J by 8 bases, with 11 bases left in between. Germline-derived CDR1 and CDR2 are MNHNY and SVGAGI (reference sequence). The length of the CDR3 is 14 residues. The CDR3 here is CASSYSQGRYIQYF. CDR3 sequence (DNA): TGTGCCAGCAGTTACTCCCAGGGGCGTTACATTCAGTACTTC.

The chain uses TRBV20-1 and TRBJ2-7; D is ambiguous. The ends were cut back, 3 bases at V and 3 bases at J, with 6 bases in the middle. Germline V gene sequence: CDR1 DFQATT, CDR2 SNEGSKA (reference sequence). CDR3 length equals 11 residues. The CDR3 DNA reads as TGCAGTGCTAGTCCCAGCTACGAGCAGTACTTC. Its translation: CSASPSYEQYF.

V usage is TRBV11-2 and J usage is TRBJ2-5, with D possibly being TRBD1 (5 bases). Trimming took off 5 bases at V and 3 bases at J, with 13 bases between the two ends. Germline V lookup: CDR1 SGHAT, CDR2 FQNNGV. CDR3 size: 14 residues. The CDR3 coding sequence is TGTGCCAGCAGCCCCGCTCACAGGAAAGAGACCCAGTACTTC. Amino acid sequence: CASSPAHRKETQYF.

The rearrangement links TRBV5-1 to TRBJ2-5, with D tentatively TRBD1 (6 bases). Judging by the DNA end, TRBJ2-7 fits better; the J call may be wrong. CDR1 and CDR2 (germline): SGHRS, YFSETQ. This CDR3 region has 14 residues. CDR3 amino acids: CASSGAGDGREQYF. CDR3 DNA: TGCGCCAGCAGCGGGGCAGGGGACGGGCGCGAGCAGTACTTC.

The chain uses TRBV12-3 or TRBV12-4 and TRBJ1-2; maybe TRBD1 (5 bases). The CDR3 is 16 amino acids. V was trimmed by 3 bases and J by 4 bases, leaving 18 bases between them. This chain's CDR3 is CASSLVLEGAPYGYTF. Here the CDR3 DNA reads TGTGCCAGCAGTTTGGTTTTGGAAGGGGCCCCCTATGGCTACACCTTC.

J is TRBJ1-1 and V is TRBV9, with D unclear. CDR1 is SGDLS and CDR2 is YYNGEE in the germline V gene. Trimming cost V 4 bases and J 3 bases, with 13 bases left between them. The CDR3 contains 14 residues. The CDR3 region has the DNA TGTGCCAGCAGCCCCCTCAGAGAAGACACTGAAGCTTTCTTT. This sequence encodes CASSPLREDTEAFF.

V gene TRBV9 combines with J gene TRBJ1-2; D gene unclear. Germline loops: CDR1 SGDLS, CDR2 YYNGEE. The V end lost 3 bases, the J end lost 7 bases, and 22 bases lay between the germline ends. The CDR3 is 16 amino acids. Here the CDR3 reads CASSADPGQTMGGYTF. The CDR3 DNA sequence: TGTGCCAGCAGCGCGGATCCGGGCCAAACCATGGGTGGCTACACCTTC.

The rearrangement joins TRBV7-9 to TRBJ2-3; maybe TRBD2 (5 bases). This CDR3 comprises 18 residues. The germline V gene encodes CDR1 SEHNR and CDR2 FQNEAQ (reference sequence). Trimming removed 3 bases from V and 0 bases from J, with 19 bases in between. The CDR3 DNA reads TGTGCCAGCAGCTTGAGTATGTGGAGCGGTACTAGCACAGATACGCAGTATTTT. This gives the protein CASSLSMWSGTSTDTQYF. The whole variable domain, filled in from reference TRBV7-9 and TRBJ2-3, reads DTGVSQNPRHKITKRGQNVTFRCDPISEHNRLYWYRQTLGQGPEFLTYFQNEAQLEKSRLLSDRFSAERPKGSFSTLEIQRTEQGDSAMYLCASSLSMWSGTSTDTQYFGPGTRLTVL.

This clonotype was seen more than once but under ten times. This sequence joins TRBV7-2 and TRBJ1-6, with D unclear. This CDR3 contains 15 residues. The germline V and J ends were trimmed by 6 bases and 7 bases, with 16 bases remaining between them. Germline assignment: CDR1 SGHTA and CDR2 FQGNSA. This CDR3 is CASRGSGVRNSPLHF. The CDR3 DNA reads TGTGCCAGCAGGGGTTCGGGAGTTCGGAATTCACCCCTCCACTTT.